This T cell receptor (beta chain) stems from a study of cytomegalovirus exposure and HLA in healthy donors. Whole-study results and caveats: Subsequent analysis found a tendency for first-cohort TCR clusters to co-occur within the 100 to 150 validation repertoires. Many donors shared some public TCRs, even though most TCR sequences were rare.

The CDR3 totals 14 residues. Germline V gene sequence: CDR1 SGHTA, CDR2 FQGTGA. V was trimmed by 2 bases and J by 3 bases, leaving 10 bases between them. This table comes from immunoSEQ multiplex PCR, and its TCRdb copy is limited to in-frame clones, with some not included. The sample contains about 200,000 clones, around 86% of which appear only once. Turning to this clone: Its cognate antigen is unknown.

The sequencing sample was made of PBMCs. This clonotype originated in a woman in her late teens or twenties in good health and CMV-seronegative. This chain uses TRBV7-3 with TRBJ1-2; no clear D gene. The CDR3: CASSLSHGDYGYTF. CDR3 bases: TGTGCCAGCAGCTTATCCCACGGAGACTATGGCTACACCTTC. Looking up the rest from reference TRBV7-3 and TRBJ1-2 gives the full variable domain: GAGVSQTPSNKVTEKGKYVELRCDPISGHTALYWYRQSLGQGPEFLIYFQGTGAADDSGLPNDRFFAVRPEGSVSTLKIQRTERGDSAVYLCASSLSHGDYGYTFGSGTRLTVV.